A selection of T cell receptor beta chains follows, all from one sample in a study of blood T cell repertoires in COVID-19. Data came from immunoSEQ multiplex PCR; TCRdb stores just in-frame clones and leaves some out. The sample carries about 51,000 clones, about nine tenths recorded once. What was sequenced was peripheral blood. These receptors were collected from a man in his forties or fifties with active COVID-19. CDR3s include the opening cysteine and the closing phenylalanine or tryptophan. D genes are given only for firm matches. Expanded clones are given a class, and other clones once, few, many or no size at all.

TRBV3-1/TRBV3-2	TRBJ2-1	-	TRBD2	TGTGCCAGCAGCCAAGGACTAGCGGGTTACAATGAGCAGTTCTTC	CASSQGLAGYNEQFF
TRBV5-1	TRBJ1-2	-	TRBD1	TGCGCCAGCAGCTTTGTGACAGGGGATGGTGGCTACACCTTC	CASSFVTGDGGYTF
TRBV6-2/TRBV6-3	TRBJ2-7	-	TRBD2	TGTGCCAGCAGTTGGACTAGCGGGGGGGCGATGGAGCAGTACTTC	CASSWTSGGAMEQYF
TRBV2	TRBJ2-7	-	TRBD2	TGTGCCAGCAGATCACTAGCGGGAGGGTACGAGCAGTACTTC	CASRSLAGGYEQYF
TRBV5-4	TRBJ2-5	-	-	TGTGCCAGCAGCTTATTTGGCCCCGGCGGGATGGGGGAGACCCAGTACTTC	CASSLFGPGGMGETQYF
TRBV5-1	TRBJ2-2	-	TRBD1	TGCGCCAGCAGCTGGGACCGGGACAGGGGGCCGGGGGCAAACACCGGGGAGCTGTTTTTT	CASSWDRDRGPGANTGELFF
TRBV6-4	TRBJ1-1	-	-	TGTGCCAGCAGCCCACAGGGAGGGATGAACACTGAAGCTTTCTTT	CASSPQGGMNTEAFF
TRBV11-2	TRBJ2-7	-	TRBD2	TGTGCCAGCAGCTTAGTAGGACTAGCCTACGAGCAGTACTTC	CASSLVGLAYEQYF
TRBV18	TRBJ2-3	-	TRBD2	TGTGCCAGCTCACCGACTAGCGGGGCAGATACGCAGTATTTT	CASSPTSGADTQYF
TRBV7-7	TRBJ2-5	-	TRBD1	TGTGCTAGCAGCTTAGACGGAGGACAGGGGGAGACCCAGTACTTC	CASSLDGGQGETQYF
TRBV2	TRBJ1-1	-	-	TGTGCCGGCCGGGGGAGTACTGAAGCTTTCTTT	CAGRGSTEAFF
TRBV2	TRBJ2-4	-	-	TGTGCCAGCAGTCTTGAGATCATAGCCAAAAACATTCAGTACTTC	CASSLEIIAKNIQYF
TRBV20-1	TRBJ2-7	once	-	TGCAGTGCTCCCCCCCGCTACGAGCAGTACTTC	CSAPPRYEQYF
TRBV6-2/TRBV6-3	TRBJ1-5	-	-	TGTGCCAGCAGTTACCCTCGGGATCAGCCCCAGCATTTT	CASSYPRDQPQHF
TRBV4-3	TRBJ2-3	-	-	TGCGCCAGCAGCCAAGGTGGGGGGGCGGCGAATACGCAGTATTTT	CASSQGGGAANTQYF
TRBV10-1	TRBJ1-1	-	-	TGCGCCAGCAGTGAGACTTATTGGGGCACGAACACTGAAGCTTTCTTT	CASSETYWGTNTEAFF
TRBV7-2	TRBJ2-1	-	-	TGTGCCAGCAGCTTAGGGCCAGGGTCTGATGAGCAGTTCTTC	CASSLGPGSDEQFF
TRBV10-3	TRBJ1-1	once	-	TGTGCCACGACTGGACAGACTGACACTGAAGCTTTCTTT	CATTGQTDTEAFF
TRBV5-1	TRBJ1-5	few	-	TGCGCCAGCAGCTTGGAGGGGGTTAATCAGCCCCAGCATTTT	CASSLEGVNQPQHF
TRBV27	TRBJ2-7	-	-	TGTGCCAGCAGCCTAACCGGGAACTACGAGCAGTACTTC	CASSLTGNYEQYF
TRBV29-1	TRBJ2-7	once	-	TGCAGCGTTGGGGGCAGTACCTACGAGCAGTACTTC	CSVGGSTYEQYF
TRBV7-2	TRBJ1-5	-	TRBD1	TGTGCCAGCAGCCCAGGGGGCAGCAATCAGCCCCAGCATTTT	CASSPGGSNQPQHF
TRBV2	TRBJ1-5	-	TRBD1	TGTGCCAGCAGTGCGACAGGGAATCAGCCCCAGCATTTT	CASSATGNQPQHF
TRBV27	TRBJ2-7	-	TRBD1	TGTGCCAGCAGTCTAAGGTTCCCCCGGGACAGCTCCTACGAGCAGTACTTC	CASSLRFPRDSSYEQYF
TRBV3-1/TRBV3-2	TRBJ1-3	-	-	TGTGCCAGCAGCCGGCAGGGGCCAAGCTCTGGAAACACCATATATTTT	CASSRQGPSSGNTIYF
TRBV5-5	TRBJ2-1	-	-	TGTGCCAGCAGCTTACTATCCGGGGTTTCGGTCTTC	CASSLLSGVSVF
TRBV2	TRBJ2-1	-	TRBD1	TGTGCCAGCAGTCTACAGGGGGCGATTTACAATGAGCAGTTCTTC	CASSLQGAIYNEQFF
TRBV5-1	TRBJ1-2	-	TRBD1	TGCGCCAGCAGCAGTACCGGGACAGGTTCCTATGGCTACACCTTC	CASSSTGTGSYGYTF
TRBV29-1	TRBJ2-7	-	TRBD1	TGCAGCGTTGGGGGGACAGCCGAGCAGTACTTC	CSVGGTAEQYF
TRBV7-9	TRBJ2-7	-	TRBD2	TGTGCCAGCAGCGGCTGGCGGGGGTACTCCTACGAGCAGTACTTC	CASSGWRGYSYEQYF
TRBV15	TRBJ2-5	-	TRBD1	TGTGCCACCAGCCGCCACCTACAGGGGGCCGGAGAGACCCAGTACTTC	CATSRHLQGAGETQYF
TRBV7-9	TRBJ2-3	-	TRBD2	TGTGCCAGCAGCTACCTCACACTAGCGGTAGGCCTAGATACGCAGTATTTT	CASSYLTLAVGLDTQYF
TRBV19	TRBJ2-5	-	-	TGTGCCAGTAGTATCTTCGGGGGAAAAGAGACCCAGTACTTC	CASSIFGGKETQYF
TRBV5-1	TRBJ1-1	-	-	TGCGCCAGCAGCCTAAGGACAGCGAACACTGAAGCTTTCTTT	CASSLRTANTEAFF
TRBV4-3	TRBJ1-2	-	TRBD1	TGCGCCAGCAGCCCCGGGGGGACAGGCTATGGCTACACCTTC	CASSPGGTGYGYTF
TRBV2	TRBJ1-5	-	-	TGTGCCAGCGGGCGGGACGCTAATCAGCCCCAGCATTTT	CASGRDANQPQHF
TRBV19	TRBJ2-1	-	TRBD2	TGTGCCAGTAGTTTCGGACTAGAAGGAGGTCGCGATGAGCAGTTCTTC	CASSFGLEGGRDEQFF
TRBV10-3	TRBJ1-3	-	-	TGTGCCATCAGAGGGGACACCAGCTCTGGAAACACCATATATTTT	CAIRGDTSSGNTIYF
TRBV7-2	TRBJ1-4	-	TRBD1	TGTGCCAGCAGCTCGGACAGGGCGTATGAAAAACTGTTTTTT	CASSSDRAYEKLFF
TRBV2	TRBJ2-5	-	TRBD2	TGTGCCAGCAACCTACTAGCGGGGAAAGAGACCCAGTACTTC	CASNLLAGKETQYF
TRBV19	TRBJ1-2	-	-	TGTGCCAGTAGTATGCGCTTGTTGCAGGGGATGGTTCGGAACTATGGCTACACCTTC	CASSMRLLQGMVRNYGYTF
TRBV11-2	TRBJ2-7	-	TRBD1	TGTGCCAGCAGCTTCCGGGACAGGGGCTACGAGCAGTACTTC	CASSFRDRGYEQYF
TRBV3-1/TRBV3-2	TRBJ1-6	few	-	TGTGCCAGCTCCGGAGGTATTACCTCACCCCTCCACTTT	CASSGGITSPLHF
TRBV5-1	TRBJ1-1	-	-	TGCGCCAGCAGCTTGGAGGAAGGGGGCACTGAAGCTTTCTTT	CASSLEEGGTEAFF
TRBV9	TRBJ2-1	-	-	TGTGCCAGCAGCTCCGGGGGTGACTACAATGAGCAGTTCTTC	CASSSGGDYNEQFF
TRBV5-8	TRBJ1-2	once	-	TGTGCCAGCAGCTTTCGGGGGGTAAACTATGGCTACACCTTC	CASSFRGVNYGYTF
TRBV18	TRBJ1-1	-	TRBD1	TGTGCCAGCTCTCAACAGGGGACGGGTACGGATGAAGCTTTCTTT	CASSQQGTGTDEAFF